The following is a T cell receptor beta chain sequence with its context. This entry comes from a study of OX40 agonist ivuxolimab in advanced cancers. Study as a whole: People in dose escalation had one of these cancers: hepatocellular carcinoma, melanoma, renal cell or head and neck cancer. Two cutaneous melanoma patients and one hepatocellular carcinoma patient, three in all, had partial responses. It was permissible to have had prior anti-PD-1, anti-PD-L1 or anti-CTLA-4 therapy, and around 40% had some.

The CDR3 spans 12 residues. Between the trimmed V and J ends, which lost 6 bases and 4 bases, there was a span of 8 bases. Germline values: CDR1 SGHVS, CDR2 FQNEAQ. TCRdb's copy holds only in-frame clones and misses some; the assay was immunoSEQ multiplex PCR. This table has around 20,000 clones, just under 75% appearing once. Baseline was the first blood sampling point, followed by cycle 4 day 1 and cycle 7 day 1. The source of this sequence is an adult with an advanced solid tumor such as melanoma, head and neck, liver or kidney cancer. The material sequenced was CD4+ or CD8+ T cells sorted from blood, taken in a trial of the OX40 agonist ivuxolimab. The genes are TRBV7-8 and TRBJ2-3; the D gene could be TRBD1 or TRBD2 (5 bases each). In nucleotides, the CDR3 is TGTGCCAGCAGAGGGACCGCAGATACGCAGTATTTT. Translated: CASRGTADTQYF.